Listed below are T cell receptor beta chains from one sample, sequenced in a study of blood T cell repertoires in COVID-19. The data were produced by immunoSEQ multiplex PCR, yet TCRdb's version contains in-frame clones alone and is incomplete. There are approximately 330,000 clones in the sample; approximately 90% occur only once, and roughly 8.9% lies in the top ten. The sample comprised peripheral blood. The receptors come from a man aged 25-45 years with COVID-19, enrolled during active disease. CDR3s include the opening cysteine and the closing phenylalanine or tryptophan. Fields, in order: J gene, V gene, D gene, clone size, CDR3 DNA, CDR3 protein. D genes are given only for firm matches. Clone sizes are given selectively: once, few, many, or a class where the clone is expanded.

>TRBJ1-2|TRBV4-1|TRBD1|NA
TGCGCCAGCAGCCAGGGGGTGAGGGGACAGGAGGGCTACACCTTC
CASSQGVRGQEGYTF
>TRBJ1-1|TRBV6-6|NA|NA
TGTGCCAGCAGTCCCTGGGCCGGAAACACTGAAGCTTTCTTT
CASSPWAGNTEAFF
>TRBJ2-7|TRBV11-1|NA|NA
TGTGCCAGCAGCTTACTGAAATCGTTAACTTCCTACGAGCAGTACTTC
CASSLLKSLTSYEQYF
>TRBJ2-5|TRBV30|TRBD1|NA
TGTGCCTGGAGTGCGGACAGGGGTATTGGAGAGACCCAGTACTTC
CAWSADRGIGETQYF
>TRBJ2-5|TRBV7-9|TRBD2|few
TGTGCCAGCAGCTTAGGGCTAGCGGAGGGGCAAGAGACCCAGTACTTC
CASSLGLAEGQETQYF
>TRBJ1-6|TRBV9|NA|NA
TGTGCCAGCAGCCCCGAGGGACACCGAAATTCACCCCTCCACTTT
CASSPEGHRNSPLHF
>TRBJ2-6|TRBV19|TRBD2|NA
TGTGCCAGTAGTCGGGGGGACTCTGGGGCCAACGTCCTGACTTTC
CASSRGDSGANVLTF
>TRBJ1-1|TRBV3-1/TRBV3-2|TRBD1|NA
TGTGCCAGCAGCCAACCAGCGGACAGGGGCACTGAAGCTTTCTTT
CASSQPADRGTEAFF
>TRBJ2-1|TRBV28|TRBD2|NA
TGTGCCAGCAGTTCTAGTGCTAGCGGGAGGGATGAGCAGTTCTTC
CASSSSASGRDEQFF
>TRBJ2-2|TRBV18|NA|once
TGTGCCAGCTCACCAGTTAGGACAGCGAACACCGGGGAGCTGTTTTTT
CASSPVRTANTGELFF
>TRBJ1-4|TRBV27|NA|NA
TGTGCCAGCAGTGCAAGGACAGCAACTAATGAAAAACTGTTTTTT
CASSARTATNEKLFF
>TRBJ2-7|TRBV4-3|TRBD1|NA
TGCGCCAGCAGCCAGGGACAGGGGTCTTACGAGCAGTACTTC
CASSQGQGSYEQYF
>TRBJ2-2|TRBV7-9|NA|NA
TGTGCCAGCAGCTTAACAGGGAGGGACGGGGAGCTGTTTTTT
CASSLTGRDGELFF
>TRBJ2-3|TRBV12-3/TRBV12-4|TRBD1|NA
TGTGCCAGCAGTCTACAGGGGCTTACGCAGTATTTT
CASSLQGLTQYF
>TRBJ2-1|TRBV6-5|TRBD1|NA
TGTGCCAGCAGTTACTCGACAGGGGAGACTTACAATGAGCAGTTCTTC
CASSYSTGETYNEQFF
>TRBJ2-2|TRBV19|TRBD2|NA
TGTGCCTCATGGCCTAGCGGGAGGGCGAACACCGGGGAGCTGTTTTTT
CASWPSGRANTGELFF
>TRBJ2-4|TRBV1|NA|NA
TGCACCAGCAGCCAAGTACCTCGCGGGAGCTTCCCCAAAAACATTCAGTACTTC
CTSSQVPRGSFPKNIQYF
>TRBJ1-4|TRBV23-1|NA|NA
TGCGCCAGCAGTCGCACAGGGACGGGACCCCGGGATGAAAAACTGTTTTTT
CASSRTGTGPRDEKLFF
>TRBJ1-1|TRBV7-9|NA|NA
TGTGCCAGCAGCCCCCCAACAACGAACACTGAAGCTTTCTTT
CASSPPTTNTEAFF
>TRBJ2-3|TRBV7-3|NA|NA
TGTGCCAGCAGCCCCATAAGCGGGTGGGGCGATACGCAGTATTTT
CASSPISGWGDTQYF
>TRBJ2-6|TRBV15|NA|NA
TGTGCCACCAGCAGAGAACGGGGGTCTGGGGCCAACGTCCTGACTTTC
CATSRERGSGANVLTF
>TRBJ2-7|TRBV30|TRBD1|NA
TGTGCCTGGAGCCTCATAGGGGGCATGGAGCAGTACTTC
CAWSLIGGMEQYF
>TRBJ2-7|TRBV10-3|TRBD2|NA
TGTGCCATCAGTGAGCGGACTAGCGGCTACGAGCAGTACTTC
CAISERTSGYEQYF
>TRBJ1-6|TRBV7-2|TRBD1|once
TGTGCCAGCAGCTCTCTTGGACAGGGAAATTCACCCCTCCACTTT
CASSSLGQGNSPLHF
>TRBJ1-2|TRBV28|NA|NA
TGTGCCAGCAGTTTTATCAGACTTGCTAACTATGGCTACACCTTC
CASSFIRLANYGYTF
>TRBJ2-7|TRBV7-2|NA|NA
TGTGCCAGCAGCCCGCTAAACAGGGCCTCCTACGAGCAGTACTTC
CASSPLNRASYEQYF
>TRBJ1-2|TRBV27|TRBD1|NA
TGTGCCAGCAGGGAAACAGGGGGCAGCTATGGCTACACCTTC
CASRETGGSYGYTF
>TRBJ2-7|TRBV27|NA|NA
TGTGCCAGCAGTTCTTCCTACGAGCAGTACTTC
CASSSSYEQYF
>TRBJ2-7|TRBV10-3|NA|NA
TGTGCCATCAGTGAGTCCCTATTAAGCTCCTACGAGCAGTACTTC
CAISESLLSSYEQYF
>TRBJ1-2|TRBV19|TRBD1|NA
TGTGCCAGTAGTATATTCCCGGGACAGGTCCACTATGGCTACACCTTC
CASSIFPGQVHYGYTF
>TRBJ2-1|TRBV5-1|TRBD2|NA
TGCGCCAGCTTTCCGGCTAGCGGGAGGAACAATGAGCAGTTCTTC
CASFPASGRNNEQFF
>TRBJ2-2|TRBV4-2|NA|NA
TGTGCCAGCAGCCAAGGTACCGATCGGCGGGATAAGAACACCGGGGAGCTGTTTTTT
CASSQGTDRRDKNTGELFF
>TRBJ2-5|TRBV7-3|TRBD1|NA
TGTGCCAGCAGCGCTGACTCGGCAGGGGGTAGAGAGACCCAGTACTTC
CASSADSAGGRETQYF
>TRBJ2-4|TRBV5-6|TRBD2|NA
TGTGCCAGCAGCTTGGCGAGCGGGGAGAACATTCAGTACTTC
CASSLASGENIQYF
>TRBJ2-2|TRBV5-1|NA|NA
TGCGCCAGCAGCCCCAGACAAAACACCGGGGAGCTGTTTTTT
CASSPRQNTGELFF
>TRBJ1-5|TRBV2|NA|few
TGTGCCAGCAGTGAGGAGAGTCGGAATCAGCCCCAGCATTTT
CASSEESRNQPQHF
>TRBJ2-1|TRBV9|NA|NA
TGTGCCAGCAGCGCCCGGACAGCCTACAATGAGCAGTTCTTC
CASSARTAYNEQFF
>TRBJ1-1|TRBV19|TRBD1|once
TGTGCCAGTATGAGGGACAGGGCGACACAAGCTTTCTTT
CASMRDRATQAFF
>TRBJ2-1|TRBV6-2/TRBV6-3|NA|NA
TGTGCCAGCAGTTATGGCGGTAAGCAGTTCTTC
CASSYGGKQFF
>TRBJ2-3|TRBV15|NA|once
TGTGCCACCAGCAGAGATCGGGGCAGGGGTAGCACAGATACGCAGTATTTT
CATSRDRGRGSTDTQYF
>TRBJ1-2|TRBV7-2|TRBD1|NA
TGTGCCAGCAGCTTAGGTCTCCTGGACAGGCTTAACTATGGCTACACCTTC
CASSLGLLDRLNYGYTF
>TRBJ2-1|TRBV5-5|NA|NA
TGTGCCAGCAGCTTATTTGGACAACTTATCAATGAGCAGTTCTTC
CASSLFGQLINEQFF
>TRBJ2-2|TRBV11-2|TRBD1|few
TGTGCCAGCAGCTTAGTAGACAGGGGGCGCGACACCGGGGAGCTGTTTTTT
CASSLVDRGRDTGELFF
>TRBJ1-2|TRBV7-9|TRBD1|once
TGTGCCAGCAGTTCGGGACAGGGGCTCTATGGCTACACCTTC
CASSSGQGLYGYTF
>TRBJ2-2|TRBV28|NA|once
TGTGCCAGCAGTTTATCTTATGGACTAAACGGGGAGCTGTTTTTT
CASSLSYGLNGELFF
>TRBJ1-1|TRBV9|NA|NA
TGTGCCAGCACCCCGGGGGTACGGGGCACTGAAGCTTTCTTT
CASTPGVRGTEAFF
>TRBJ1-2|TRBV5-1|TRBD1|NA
TGCGCCAGCAGCTCGACAGGGGGGAACTATGGCTACACCTTC
CASSSTGGNYGYTF
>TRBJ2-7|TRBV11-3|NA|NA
TGTGCCAGCAGCCCCGGACAGAACTACGAGCAGTACTTC
CASSPGQNYEQYF
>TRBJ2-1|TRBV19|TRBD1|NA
TGTGCCAGTAGCCCCTTTTCCGGGACAGGGGCCTACAATGAGCAGTTCTTC
CASSPFSGTGAYNEQFF
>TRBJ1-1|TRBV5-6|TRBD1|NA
TGTGCCAGCAGCTCCCTCCTTTGGCAGGGGGGGAACACTGAAGCTTTCTTT
CASSSLLWQGGNTEAFF
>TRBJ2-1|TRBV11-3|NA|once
TGTGCCAGCAGCTCCAACAGCTATGAGCAGTTCTTC
CASSSNSYEQFF